These 32 T cell receptor beta chains were all obtained from the same sample, sequenced in a study of T cell repertoires in cytomegalovirus infection. MiXCR was run by TCRdb on the reads, yielding one entry per CDR3 protein. The table records 130,000 or so distinct CDR3 sequences, about 6% of them present only once. The sequencing sample was made of PBMCs. The receptors derive from a human donor in good health (CMV status not recorded). Some clones in this sample may be carry-over from other donors' samples.

This clonotype was counted many times. The chain couples TRBV5-1 to TRBJ2-3; 14 nucleotides line up with TRBD2. The CDR3 has 19 residues. Trimming at V came to 3 bases and at J to 3 bases, leaving 12 bases not matched to a gene. Germline CDR1 reads SGHRS; CDR2 reads YFSETQ. The CDR3 DNA reads TGCGCCAGCAGCTGGGGACTAGCGGGGGCCTCGTCTGAGACAGATACGCAGTATTTT. As protein: CASSWGLAGASSETDTQYF.

This clonotype was detected only a few times. This chain uses TRBV3-1 with TRBJ1-2; tentative D call: TRBD1 (6 bases). V dropped 7 bases and J dropped 4 bases, with 22 bases sitting between them. The CDR3 extends over 16 amino acids. Germline V lookup: CDR1 LGHDT, CDR2 YNNKEL (reference sequence). The CDR3: CASTTKGGLAGYGYTF. In nucleotides, the CDR3 is TGTGCCAGCACCACCAAGGGGGGGCTTGCTGGCTATGGCTACACCTTC. The full variable domain, its missing parts supplied by reference TRBV3-1 and TRBJ1-2, is DTAVSQTPKYLVTQMGNDKSIKCEQNLGHDTMYWYKQDSKKFLKIMFSYNNKELIINETVPNRFSPKSPDKAHLNLHINSLELGDSAVYFCASTTKGGLAGYGYTFGSGTRLTVV.

This clonotype was recorded many times. V and J are TRBV7-2 and TRBJ2-7; D might be TRBD1 (5 bases). CDR1 and CDR2 from the germline V gene are SGHTA and FQGNSA. Between the trimmed V and J ends, which lost 1 base and 0 bases, there was a span of 7 bases. The CDR3 length is 14 residues. CDR3 bases: TGTGCCAGCAGCTTAGGGGGCCTCTCCTACGAGCAGTACTTC. This gives the protein CASSLGGLSYEQYF.

This clonotype has at least ten counts. The chain recombines TRBV12-3 or TRBV12-4 with TRBJ1-2; 8 positions match TRBD1. The CDR3 spans 15 residues. Trimming cost V 3 bases and J 7 bases; bases outside gene matches: 10. CDR3 nucleotide sequence: TGTGCCAGCAGTTTCGCCGGACAGGGTTTGCTTGGCTACACCTTC. This sequence encodes CASSFAGQGLLGYTF.

The sample holds many counts of this clonotype. The chain recombines TRBV25-1 with TRBJ2-3, with 8 nucleotides matching TRBD2. V trimming: 2 bases; J trimming: 0 bases; junction bases outside the gene matches: 1. The CDR3 runs to 15 residues. The germline V gene encodes CDR1 MGHDK and CDR2 SYGVNS. CDR3 loop: CASSEIAGSTDTQYF. The CDR3 DNA reads TGTGCCAGCAGTGAAATAGCGGGGAGCACAGATACGCAGTATTTT.

This clonotype was counted at least ten times. This chain connects TRBV11-2 to TRBJ2-1, with 9 positions matching TRBD1. Germline-derived CDR1 and CDR2 are SGHAT and FQNNGV. The CDR3 is made up of 15 amino acids. V trimming: 2 bases; J trimming: 5 bases; junction bases outside the gene matches: 4. The DNA for the CDR3 is TGTGCCAGCAGCTTACCGGGACAGGGAAACAATGAGCAGTTCTTC. This sequence encodes CASSLPGQGNNEQFF.

This clonotype was seen many times. The rearrangement uses TRBV20-1 and TRBJ2-6, with a possible D match to TRBD2 (7 bases). The germline V gene has CDR1 DFQATT and CDR2 SNEGSKA (reference sequence). There are 17 residues in the CDR3. V was trimmed by 1 base and J by 4 bases, leaving 17 bases between them. The CDR3, as DNA: TGCAGTGCTAGAGGCGGGGGCGGTTGGGGAGGGGCCAACGTCCTGACTTTC. Encoded protein: CSARGGGGWGGANVLTF.

This clonotype was observed many times. The chain is built from TRBV7-2 and TRBJ2-3, with D tentatively TRBD1 (6 bases). Trimming removed 5 bases at V and 2 bases at J, with 14 bases between. Germline CDR1 and CDR2: SGHTA and FQGNSA. The CDR3 extends over 15 amino acids. The CDR3 loop is CASSSTGTNTDTQYF. In DNA, the CDR3 is TGTGCCAGCAGCAGCACCGGGACAAACACAGATACGCAGTATTTT.

V gene TRBV6-6 combines with J gene TRBJ2-5, with no clear D. Germline V gene data show CDR1 as MNHNY and CDR2 as SVGAGI (reference sequence). V shed 2 bases and J shed 4 bases, with 11 bases lying between them. CDR3 length equals 14 residues. The CDR3 reads CASSYGPSRETQYF. DNA of the CDR3: TGTGCCAGCAGTTACGGGCCTAGTCGAGAGACCCAGTACTTC.

V and J are TRBV4-2 and TRBJ1-1; no definite D call. V was cut by 1 base and J by 0 bases, with 9 bases left in between. The CDR3 length is 15 residues. Germline CDR1 LGHNA, CDR2 YNFKEQ. Here the CDR3 reads CASSQGKAVNTEAFF. The DNA for the CDR3 is TGTGCCAGCAGCCAAGGGAAAGCGGTGAACACTGAAGCTTTCTTT.

This clonotype was observed many times. The gene calls are TRBV6-1 and TRBJ2-5; the match to TRBD1 covers 8 bases. V lost 11 bases and J lost 4; bases outside the gene matches: 18. In germline, CDR1 is MNHNS, CDR2 SASEGT. The CDR3 totals 16 residues. For the CDR3, the DNA is TGTGCCGCCCGACCACCCGGGGGACAGGAATCAGAGACCCAGTACTTC. Residues: CAARPPGGQESETQYF.

A few counts support this clonotype. The V gene is TRBV7-4, the J gene TRBJ2-5; 11 bases are shared with TRBD1. The junction had 5 bases not matched to a gene; V was cut back by 3 bases and J by 5 bases. The CDR3 is 15 residues long. CDR1 is SGHVT, CDR2 SQSDAQ, per germline. CDR3 sequence (DNA): TGTGCCAGCAGCTTCCCGGACAGGGGGCTTGAGACCCAGTACTTC. This encodes CASSFPDRGLETQYF.

The V gene is TRBV20-1, the J gene TRBJ2-2; TRBD2 might be the D (5 bases). V was pared by 2 bases and J by 5 bases, with 6 bases between. The CDR3 extends over 12 amino acids. The germline CDR1 and CDR2 sequences are DFQATT and SNEGSKA (reference sequence). The CDR3 DNA reads as TGCAGTGCTAGAACGGGGACCGGGGAGCTGTTTTTT. Residues: CSARTGTGELFF.

This clonotype was picked up many times. The rearrangement links TRBV20-1 to TRBJ2-7, with TRBD1 matching 7 bases. CDR3 length: 16 amino acids. The V gene's germline CDR1 is DFQATT and CDR2 SNEGSKA (reference sequence). J was trimmed by 0 bases and V by 3 bases; bases with no gene match: 11. DNA of the CDR3: TGCAGTGCTAGCCGACCGGGACAGCATTTCTCCTACGAGCAGTACTTC. Translated: CSASRPGQHFSYEQYF.

There are many counts of this clonotype. This chain links TRBV7-8 with TRBJ2-5; TRBD1 agrees at 8 bases. Germline V gives CDR1 SGHVS, CDR2 FQNEAQ. CDR3 length: 16 amino acids. V dropped 4 bases and J dropped 2; count of bases not matched to a gene: 9. DNA for the CDR3: TGTGCCAGCAGCTCCACCGCCGGGACAGGTCAAGAGACCCAGTACTTC. Its protein product is CASSSTAGTGQETQYF.

This clonotype occurred many times. CDR3 sequence: CASSFSGGASADTQYF. The CDR3 DNA sequence: TGTGCCAGCAGCTTCTCCGGGGGGGCCAGCGCAGATACGCAGTATTTT. V usage is TRBV7-2 and J usage is TRBJ2-3; 8 nucleotides align to TRBD2. Unmatched junction bases numbered 9, after V lost 3 bases and J lost 4 bases. CDR1 is SGHTA and CDR2 is FQGNSA in the germline V gene. CDR3 length equals 16 residues.

V is TRBV29-1 and J is TRBJ1-3; D remains ambiguous. V was clipped by 4 bases and J by 5 bases, with 6 bases between them. The CDR3 loop spans 11 amino acids. CDR1 and CDR2 from the germline V gene are SQVTM and ANQGSEA. The CDR3 DNA is TGCAGCGTTGGAGGGAGAAACACCATATATTTT. Its translation is CSVGGRNTIYF.

The chain joins TRBV29-1 to TRBJ1-3; D gene unclear. Germline V gene data show CDR1 as SQVTM and CDR2 as ANQGSEA. The length of the CDR3 is 13 residues. V shed 6 bases and J shed 4 bases, with 13 bases lying between them. This CDR3 reads CSVGSGRGNTIYF. CDR3 bases: TGCAGCGTGGGATCAGGAAGGGGAAACACCATATATTTT. Supplemented by reference TRBV29-1 and TRBJ1-3, the full variable domain reads SAVISQKPSRDICQRGTSLTIQCQVDSQVTMMFWYRQQPGQSLTLIATANQGSEATYESGFVIDKFPISRPNLTFSTLTVSNMSPEDSSIYLCSVGSGRGNTIYFGEGSWLTVV.

This clonotype has a count of ten or more. The chain recombines TRBV10-3 with TRBJ1-2; 8 positions match TRBD1. The CDR3 totals 12 residues. Per the germline V gene, CDR1 is ENHRY and CDR2 is SYGVKD. V dropped 6 bases and J dropped 8; count of bases not matched to a gene: 5. The CDR3 region has the DNA TGTGCCATCAGAGGGACAGGCGGGGGCTACACCTTC. Translating it yields CAIRGTGGGYTF.

On this clonotype itself: At one of its ends the junction is not consistent with the germline gene, which may arise from a read error. The V call is TRBV5-1, the J call TRBJ1-1; D is ambiguous. The CDR3 length is 13 residues. CDR1 and CDR2 (germline): SGHRS, YFSETQ. DNA for the CDR3: TGCGCCAGCAGCGCCGGCCAGTCTGCCGAAGCTTCCTTT. Protein product: CASSAGQSAEASF.

This clonotype showed up many times. The chain uses TRBV5-6 and TRBJ2-7, with D maybe TRBD1 (6 bases). The germline CDR1 and CDR2 sequences are SGHDT and YYEEEE. V was shortened by 4 bases and J by 2 bases, with 16 bases between the two germline ends. The length of the CDR3 is 15 residues. CDR3 protein: CASSPDADSTYEQYF. The CDR3, as DNA: TGTGCCAGCAGCCCGGATGCGGACAGTACCTACGAGCAGTACTTC.

This clonotype was detected ten times or more. V usage is TRBV7-2 and J usage is TRBJ2-7; 9 bases align to TRBD1. Germline V gives CDR1 SGHTA, CDR2 FQGNSA. V dropped 5 bases and J dropped 2; count of bases not matched to a gene: 4. This CDR3 spans 14 amino acids. The CDR3 region has the DNA TGTGCCAGCAGCGTCCGGACAGGGGCCTACGAGCAGTACTTC. Amino acid sequence: CASSVRTGAYEQYF.

The rearrangement joins TRBV29-1 to TRBJ2-1; D possibly matches TRBD1 or TRBD2 (7 bases each). Trimming removed 4 bases at V and 4 bases at J, with 20 bases between. Germline-derived CDR1 and CDR2 are SQVTM and ANQGSEA. The CDR3 sequence is 16 residues long. The CDR3 sequence is CSVVPTRGGFYNEQFF. As DNA, the CDR3 is TGCAGCGTTGTCCCCACCAGGGGGGGATTTTACAATGAGCAGTTCTTC.

This clonotype was seen ten or more times. The gene calls are TRBV7-2 and TRBJ1-1; the D is unclear. V lost 8 bases and J lost 5, with 21 bases in between. CDR1 is SGHTA and CDR2 is FQGNSA in the germline V gene. The CDR3 is made up of 15 amino acids. The CDR3 bases are TGTGCCAGCTCCCCTCCCGGCAGGTTTCGTACTGAAGCTTTCTTT. It encodes CASSPPGRFRTEAFF.

This clonotype has at least ten counts. The chain is built from TRBV7-8 and TRBJ2-1; TRBD1 agrees at 11 bases. This CDR3 has 15 amino acids. The germline gives CDR1 SGHVS, CDR2 FQNEAQ. J lost 5 bases, V lost 7 bases, and 7 bases had no gene match. CDR3 bases: TGTGCCAGCACCCCGGGACAGGGGGAGAACAATGAGCAGTTCTTC. Translating it yields CASTPGQGENNEQFF. Full variable domain (outside the CDR3, taken from reference TRBV7-8 and TRBJ2-1): GAGVSQSPRYKVAKRGQDVALRCDPISGHVSLFWYQQALGQGPEFLTYFQNEAQLDKSGLPSDRFFAERPEGSVSTLKIQRTQQEDSAVYLCASTPGQGENNEQFFGPGTRLTVL.

This clonotype was seen a few times. The chain employs TRBV20-1 and TRBJ2-7; TRBD1 is a possible D gene (6 bases). V lost 5 bases and J 2 bases, leaving 10 bases between the germline ends. This CDR3 has 12 residues. The germline V gene has CDR1 DFQATT and CDR2 SNEGSKA (reference sequence). CDR3 sequence: CSAEDSTYEQYF. In nucleotides, the CDR3 is TGCAGTGCTGAGGACAGCACCTACGAGCAGTACTTC.

This clonotype was recorded at least ten times. The V gene is TRBV15, the J gene TRBJ2-1, with 7 nucleotides matching TRBD2. The CDR3 is 17 residues long. Unmatched junction bases numbered 10, after V lost 0 bases and J lost 5 bases. CDR1 is LNHNV, CDR2 YYDKDF, per germline (reference sequence). In DNA form, the CDR3 reads TGTGCCACCAGCAGAGATATAGGACTAGGTCAAAACAATGAGCAGTTCTTC. Protein sequence: CATSRDIGLGQNNEQFF.

This clonotype was recorded a few times. V is TRBV29-1 and J is TRBJ1-2; the D is unclear. The V and J ends lost 5 bases and 3 bases respectively, with 16 bases between them. Per germline, CDR1 SQVTM and CDR2 ANQGSEA. The CDR3 consists of 14 residues. In DNA form, the CDR3 reads TGCAGCGTTCGGACGGCTGGGTGGGACTATGGCTACACCTTC. This sequence encodes CSVRTAGWDYGYTF.

In its sample, this clonotype was seen many times. The V and J genes are TRBV7-6 and TRBJ1-3; TRBD1 aligns across 9 bases. Trimming at V came to 6 bases and at J to 4 bases, leaving 10 bases not matched to a gene. The CDR3 is made up of 16 amino acids. Looked up from germline, CDR1 is SGHVS and CDR2 is FNYEAQ. The DNA of the CDR3 is TGTGCCAGCAGTTCTGGGACAGGGTACTCAGGAAACACCATATATTTT. Residues: CASSSGTGYSGNTIYF.

The table lists this clonotype with many counts. The J gene is TRBJ2-2, the V gene TRBV7-2, with TRBD1 identical over 7 bases. Germline CDR1 reads SGHTA; CDR2 reads FQGNSA. The V gene end was trimmed by 5 bases and the J gene end by 5 bases; junction bases not matched to a gene: 11. The CDR3 length is 16 residues. The CDR3 loop reads CASSPRLSRGTGELFF. For the CDR3, the DNA is TGTGCCAGCAGCCCACGTTTGAGCAGGGGGACCGGGGAGCTGTTTTTT.

This clonotype was recorded at least ten times. V usage is TRBV7-2 and J usage is TRBJ2-3, with 11 positions matching TRBD2. This CDR3 spans 15 amino acids. CDR1 is SGHTA and CDR2 is FQGNSA in the germline V gene. V shed 3 bases, J shed 5 bases, and the junction held 4 bases outside the gene matches. CDR3 bases: TGTGCCAGCAGCTTTGTAGCGGGGGGGCGAGATACGCAGTATTTT. Translation: CASSFVAGGRDTQYF. Using reference TRBV7-2 and TRBJ2-3 for the parts outside the CDR3, the full variable domain is GAGVSQSPSNKVTEKGKDVELRCDPISGHTALYWYRQSLGQGLEFLIYFQGNSAPDKSGLPSDRFSAERTGGSVSTLTIQRTQQEDSAVYLCASSFVAGGRDTQYFGPGTRLTVL.

This clonotype has at least ten counts. Compared with germline, one end of the junction differs, possibly owing to a read error. The CDR3 bases are TGTGCCAGCAGCCTAGCGGGGATCATTGAGACCCAGTACTTC. Amino acids: CASSLAGIIETQYF. This chain uses TRBV7-2 with TRBJ2-5; the match to TRBD2 covers 9 bases. The V gene's germline CDR1 is SGHTA and CDR2 FQGNSA. The CDR3 spans 14 residues.